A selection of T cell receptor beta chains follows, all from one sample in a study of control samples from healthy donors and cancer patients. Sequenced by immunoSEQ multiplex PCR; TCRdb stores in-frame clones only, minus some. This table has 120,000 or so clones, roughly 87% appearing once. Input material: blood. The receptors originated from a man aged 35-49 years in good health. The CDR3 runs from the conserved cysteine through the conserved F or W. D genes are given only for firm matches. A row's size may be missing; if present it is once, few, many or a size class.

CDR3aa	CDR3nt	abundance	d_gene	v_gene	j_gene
CASSFHQPGTGDGDEQFF	TGTGCCAGCAGCTTCCACCAACCCGGGACAGGGGACGGGGATGAGCAGTTCTTC	.	TRBD1	TRBV7-8	TRBJ2-1
CASSPKAGTGSNEQFF	TGTGCCAGCTCACCCAAAGCCGGGACAGGGAGTAATGAGCAGTTCTTC	.	TRBD1	TRBV18	TRBJ2-1
CASIPGLLSYEQYF	TGTGCCAGCATCCCCGGCCTGCTATCCTACGAGCAGTACTTC	.	.	TRBV6-2/TRBV6-3	TRBJ2-7
CAWSVQGAPEAFF	TGTGCCTGGAGTGTACAGGGGGCGCCGGAAGCTTTCTTT	.	TRBD1	TRBV30	TRBJ1-1
CATSDFGPGENTDTQYF	TGTGCCACCAGTGATTTTGGGCCGGGGGAGAACACAGATACGCAGTATTTT	.	.	TRBV24-1	TRBJ2-3
CASSLVAGMTSYEQFF	TGCGCCAGCAGCTTGGTGGCAGGGATGACCTCCTATGAGCAGTTCTTC	.	.	TRBV5-1	TRBJ2-1
CASSRGVATEAFF	TGTGCCAGCAGCCGGGGGGTAGCCACTGAAGCTTTCTTT	.	.	TRBV7-2	TRBJ1-1
CASSLTVNTEAFF	TGTGCCAGCAGTTTAACGGTGAACACTGAAGCTTTCTTT	.	.	TRBV12-3/TRBV12-4	TRBJ1-1
CASSTRSGPIREGYTF	TGTGCCAGCAGCACTCGTTCGGGACCGATCCGGGAGGGCTACACCTTC	.	.	TRBV3-1/TRBV3-2	TRBJ1-2
CASSFGTANTGELFF	TGTGCCAGCAGCTTCGGGACAGCGAACACCGGGGAGCTGTTTTTT	.	TRBD1	TRBV5-4	TRBJ2-2
CASSVATPTGFLYNEQFF	TGTGCCAGCAGCGTAGCTACGCCTACAGGGTTTCTCTACAATGAGCAGTTCTTC	.	.	TRBV7-8	TRBJ2-1
CASSFNRETQYF	TGTGCCAGCAGCTTTAACAGAGAGACCCAGTACTTC	.	.	TRBV14	TRBJ2-5
CASTPDSQETQYF	TGTGCCAGCACCCCGGACAGCCAAGAGACCCAGTACTTC	.	.	TRBV18	TRBJ2-5
CASSLVNSPYNEQFF	TGTGCCAGCAGCTTAGTCAACAGCCCCTACAATGAGCAGTTCTTC	.	.	TRBV7-3	TRBJ2-1
CASSRTSGGRTDTQYF	TGTGCCAGCAGCCGGACTAGCGGGGGGAGGACAGATACGCAGTATTTT	once	TRBD2	TRBV7-9	TRBJ2-3
CASSDNLNGPGQPQHF	TGTGCCAGCAGCGACAACCTTAACGGCCCTGGTCAGCCCCAGCATTTT	.	.	TRBV2	TRBJ1-5
CASNPRSTNEKLFF	TGTGCCAGCAACCCACGGTCAACTAATGAAAAACTGTTTTTT	.	.	TRBV2	TRBJ1-4
CASSRDRGRQETQYF	TGTGCCAGCTCACGGGACAGGGGGCGCCAAGAGACCCAGTACTTC	.	TRBD1	TRBV18	TRBJ2-5
CASSQVRLAGDWDNEQFF	TGCGCCAGCAGCCAAGTACGACTAGCGGGGGACTGGGACAATGAGCAGTTCTTC	few	TRBD2	TRBV4-3	TRBJ2-1
CASSPAAGVSYEQYF	TGTGCCAGCAGCCCCGCTGCGGGGGTGTCCTACGAGCAGTACTTC	.	TRBD2	TRBV3-1/TRBV3-2	TRBJ2-7
CASSTRQGLSGNTIYF	TGTGCCAGCAGCACTCGACAGGGGCTCTCTGGAAACACCATATATTTT	.	TRBD1	TRBV9	TRBJ1-3
CASKKTGNTEAFF	TGTGCCAGCAAAAAAACAGGGAACACTGAAGCTTTCTTT	.	.	TRBV3-1/TRBV3-2	TRBJ1-1
CATSDHGTFHEQYF	TGTGCCACCAGTGACCACGGTACATTCCACGAGCAGTACTTC	.	.	TRBV24-1	TRBJ2-7
CASSQGAGGPYEQFF	TGTGCCAGCAGTCAAGGAGCGGGGGGGCCGTATGAGCAGTTCTTC	.	TRBD2	TRBV6-6	TRBJ2-1
CASSPTPGLIPNQPQHF	TGTGCCAGCTCACCCACTCCGGGCCTTATCCCCAATCAGCCCCAGCATTTT	.	.	TRBV18	TRBJ1-5